These 20 T cell receptor beta chains came from one sample sequenced in a study of OX40 agonist ivuxolimab in advanced cancers. Produced via immunoSEQ multiplex PCR; TCRdb's table is partial and in-frame only. Of about 62,000 clones in the sample, about 79% were seen once. The input for sequencing was CD4+ or CD8+ T cells sorted from blood, taken in a trial of the OX40 agonist ivuxolimab. These receptors all stem from an adult with an advanced solid tumor such as melanoma, head and neck, liver or kidney cancer.

The rearrangement joins TRBV5-1 to TRBJ1-6, with 8 bases that match TRBD1. This CDR3 has 15 residues. Germline CDR1 is SGHRS and CDR2 is YFSETQ. V shed 3 bases and J 8 bases; nucleotides not matched to a gene: 7. The CDR3 DNA reads as TGCGCCAGCAGCTCGACGGACAGGGTGGATTCACCCCTCCACTTT. Its translation: CASSSTDRVDSPLHF.

This rearrangement joins TRBV7-9 to TRBJ2-2; 10 positions agree with TRBD2. The germline V gene has CDR1 SEHNR and CDR2 FQNEAQ (reference sequence). V shed 4 bases, J shed 1 base, and the junction held 3 bases outside the gene matches. The CDR3 length is 16 residues. The CDR3 coding sequence is TGTGCCAGCAGCTCCAGACTAGCGGGGAACACCGGGGAGCTGTTTTTT. This encodes CASSSRLAGNTGELFF.

In this sample, this clone turned up once. At one boundary the junction diverges from the germline segment, which might be a read error. J is TRBJ1-2 and V is TRBV5-4; 7 bases match TRBD1. Germline CDR1 SGHNT, CDR2 YYREEE (reference sequence). This CDR3 is 13 amino acids long. Here the CDR3 DNA reads TGTGCCAGCAGCTTTGGGCTAGAGGGGACAGTCTCATTC. Protein sequence: CASSFGLEGTVSF.

The rearrangement links TRBV15 to TRBJ1-2; a weak D match, TRBD1 (5 bases). CDR1 and CDR2 (germline): LNHNV, YYDKDF (reference sequence). The V gene lost 0 bases and the J gene lost 5 bases, with 10 bases spanning the gap. The CDR3 extends over 14 amino acids. The CDR3 DNA sequence: TGTGCCACCAGCAGAGAAGGGGAAAAGTATGGCTACACCTTC. As protein: CATSREGEKYGYTF.

The rearrangement uses TRBV4-1 and TRBJ1-5; possibly TRBD1 for D (5 bases). The CDR3 runs to 15 residues. Germline CDR1 and CDR2: MGHRA and YSYEKL. V lost 3 bases to trimming and J lost 0 bases, with 9 bases between them. CDR3: CASSQVQVSNQPQHF. The CDR3 region has the DNA TGCGCCAGCAGCCAGGTACAGGTTAGCAATCAGCCCCAGCATTTT.

This chain uses TRBV7-9 with TRBJ2-1, with a possible D match to TRBD1 (5 bases). Per germline, CDR1 SEHNR and CDR2 FQNEAQ (reference sequence). The germline V and J ends were trimmed by 3 bases and 3 bases, with 18 bases remaining between them. There are 17 residues in the CDR3. CDR3 loop: CASSLEKDGHHYNEQFF. CDR3 nucleotides: TGTGCCAGCAGCTTGGAGAAAGACGGACACCACTACAATGAGCAGTTCTTC.

This clone was recorded only once. The rearrangement joins TRBV18 to TRBJ2-1; D call uncertain. The CDR3 has 13 amino acids. Germline V CDR1 and CDR2: KGHSH, LQKENI. V gave up 4 bases and J gave up 10 bases, with 14 bases separating them. In DNA, the CDR3 is TGTGCCAGCTCACTGAACAAGGACCGGGAGCAGTTCTTC. It codes for CASSLNKDREQFF.

This chain uses TRBV5-1 with TRBJ1-1; a weak D match, TRBD1 (6 bases). Trimming left V 0 bases short and J 1 base short, with 7 bases between. The germline CDR1 and CDR2 sequences are SGHRS and YFSETQ. CDR3 length equals 14 residues. The CDR3 reads CASSLVTGNTEAFF. The CDR3 DNA is TGCGCCAGCAGCTTGGTGACAGGGAACACTGAAGCTTTCTTT. Full variable domain (rest looked up from reference TRBV5-1 and TRBJ1-1): KAGVTQTPRYLIKTRGQQVTLSCSPISGHRSVSWYQQTPGQGLQFLFEYFSETQRNKGNFPGRFSGRQFSNSRSEMNVSTLELGDSALYLCASSLVTGNTEAFFGQGTRLTVV.

The rearrangement uses TRBV5-1 and TRBJ1-4; 7 positions match TRBD1. The ends lost 4 bases at V and 5 bases at J; junction bases unmatched: 8. The CDR3 runs 15 residues. Germline V gene data show CDR1 as SGHRS and CDR2 as YFSETQ. This CDR3 is CASSPGQVSNEKLFF. CDR3 DNA sequence: TGCGCCAGCAGCCCCGGACAGGTCTCCAATGAAAAACTGTTTTTT.

This clone was counted only a few times. This chain links TRBV9 with TRBJ2-4; 8 positions match TRBD2. The germline V gene encodes CDR1 SGDLS and CDR2 YYNGEE. CDR3 length: 14 residues. J gave up 6 bases and V 0 bases, and 2 bases lay outside the gene matches. CDR3 sequence (DNA): TGTGCCAGCAGCGTAGAACTAGCGGCAAACATTCAGTACTTC. It yields the protein CASSVELAANIQYF.

V usage is TRBV29-1 and J usage is TRBJ2-1; TRBD1 matches 7 bases. V was pared by 6 bases and J by 0 bases, with 2 bases of the junction left unmatched. Germline CDR1 and CDR2: SQVTM and ANQGSEA. This CDR3 region has 13 residues. The CDR3 is CSVDRSSYNEQFF. The CDR3 bases are TGCAGCGTGGACAGGAGCTCCTACAATGAGCAGTTCTTC.

This chain uses TRBV9 with TRBJ2-5; D is unresolved. The germline CDR1 and CDR2 sequences are SGDLS and YYNGEE. The CDR3 is 12 residues long. Between the trimmed V and J ends, which lost 0 bases and 0 bases, there was a span of 0 bases. CDR3 amino acids: CASSVDQETQYF. For the CDR3, the DNA is TGTGCCAGCAGCGTAGACCAAGAGACCCAGTACTTC.

This clone has only a few counts. This chain connects TRBV4-3 to TRBJ2-4; perhaps TRBD1 as D (6 bases). V was shortened by 1 base and J by 1 base, with 14 bases between the two germline ends. This CDR3 comprises 17 residues. Per germline, CDR1 LGHNA and CDR2 YSLEER. The CDR3 sequence is CASSQAGTGMAKNIQYF. CDR3 coding DNA: TGCGCCAGCAGCCAAGCGGGAACAGGGATGGCCAAAAACATTCAGTACTTC.

This chain links TRBV5-4 with TRBJ1-1; possible D gene TRBD1, 6 bases. Germline values: CDR1 SGHNT, CDR2 YYREEE (reference sequence). The CDR3 length is 13 residues. V was pared by 5 bases and J by 1 base, with 9 bases between. The CDR3 DNA sequence: TGTGCCAGCAGGATCAGGGGGAACACTGAAGCTTTCTTT. Amino acids: CASRIRGNTEAFF.

The CDR3, as DNA: TGCGCCAGCAGCTTGGTCCAGGGCTACGAGCAGTACTTC. This translates into CASSLVQGYEQYF. V is TRBV5-1 and J is TRBJ2-7; the D gene is possibly TRBD1 (5 bases). Between the trimmed V and J ends, which lost 0 bases and 3 bases, there was a span of 7 bases. The CDR3 totals 13 residues. CDR1 is SGHRS and CDR2 is YFSETQ in the germline V gene. Full variable domain (rest looked up from reference TRBV5-1 and TRBJ2-7): KAGVTQTPRYLIKTRGQQVTLSCSPISGHRSVSWYQQTPGQGLQFLFEYFSETQRNKGNFPGRFSGRQFSNSRSEMNVSTLELGDSALYLCASSLVQGYEQYFGPGTRLTVT.

V usage is TRBV6-1 and J usage is TRBJ2-6; possible D gene TRBD1, 7 bases. Germline V gene lookup returns CDR1 MNHNS and CDR2 SASEGT. V was clipped by 7 bases and J by 4 bases, with 14 bases between them. The CDR3 runs to 15 residues. The CDR3 here is CASKTGEAGANVLTF. The CDR3 nucleotides are TGTGCCAGCAAAACAGGGGAGGCAGGGGCCAACGTCCTGACTTTC.

The genes are TRBV10-3 and TRBJ2-5; 9 bases map to TRBD2. Germline V lookup: CDR1 ENHRY, CDR2 SYGVKD. The length of the CDR3 is 14 residues. V was clipped by 9 bases and J by 3 bases; unmatched bases: 8. This chain's CDR3 is CAMSSGTSKETQYF. CDR3 sequence (DNA): TGTGCCATGTCAAGTGGGACTAGCAAAGAGACCCAGTACTTC.

The V call is TRBV5-1, the J call TRBJ1-6; 7 bases are shared with TRBD1. The CDR3 spans 16 residues. Germline lookup yields CDR1 SGHRS and CDR2 YFSETQ. Unmatched junction bases numbered 10, after V lost 4 bases and J lost 6 bases. The CDR3 loop reads CASSIDRVGVNSPLHF. The CDR3 nucleotides are TGCGCCAGCAGCATTGACAGGGTGGGAGTTAATTCACCCCTCCACTTT.

In DNA, the CDR3 is TGTGCCAGCATCCACGTGCTTGGGGAGGCCACTGAAGCTTTCTTT. Translation: CASIHVLGEATEAFF. This chain uses TRBV6-1 with TRBJ1-1, with D unresolved. Germline V lookup: CDR1 MNHNS, CDR2 SASEGT. This CDR3 comprises 15 residues. V lost 7 bases to trimming and J lost 4 bases, with 19 bases between them.

The chain carries TRBV7-8 and TRBJ2-1, with 7 bases fitting TRBD1. With V trimmed by 5 bases and J by 6 bases, 13 bases remained unmatched. Per germline, CDR1 SGHVS and CDR2 FQNEAQ. The CDR3 has 16 amino acids. CDR3 sequence: CASSASVQGLGNEQFF. The CDR3 nucleotides are TGTGCCAGCAGCGCGTCGGTACAGGGGCTTGGCAATGAGCAGTTCTTC.